The 21 T cell receptor beta chains reported below all come from one sample, sequenced in a study of blood T cell repertoires in COVID-19. The table came from immunoSEQ multiplex PCR; TCRdb's copy has only in-frame clones and leaves some out. Of roughly 200,000 clones in the sample, 75% to 90% are singletons; the top ten hold around 7%. The sequenced sample was peripheral blood. The receptor source for this set is a man aged 35-49 years with acute or convalescent COVID-19.

The CDR3 DNA is TGTGCCAGCTCACTCGACAGGGGGCCCTACAATGAGCAGTTCTTC. It codes for CASSLDRGPYNEQFF. The chain carries TRBV18 and TRBJ2-1, with 10 bases aligning to TRBD1. Germline values: CDR1 KGHSH, CDR2 LQKENI. The CDR3 is made up of 15 amino acids. J was trimmed by 2 bases and V by 4 bases; bases with no gene match: 2.

This chain joins TRBV29-1 and TRBJ2-1, with 10 nucleotides matching TRBD1. The ends lost 0 bases at V and 8 bases at J; junction bases unmatched: 7. The germline CDR1 and CDR2 sequences are SQVTM and ANQGSEA. The CDR3 spans 15 residues. The CDR3 loop is CSVEEPKDRGDEQFF. DNA of the CDR3: TGCAGCGTTGAAGAACCAAAGGACAGGGGGGATGAGCAGTTCTTC.

The chain combines TRBV9 with TRBJ1-3; D is perhaps TRBD1 (6 bases). CDR1 is SGDLS, CDR2 YYNGEE, per germline. This CDR3 comprises 14 residues. V was cut by 4 bases and J by 0 bases, with 8 bases left in between. The CDR3 reads CASSPDSSGNTIYF. The CDR3 DNA sequence: TGTGCCAGCAGCCCGGACAGCTCTGGAAACACCATATATTTT.

The chain links TRBV7-9 to TRBJ1-1; no reliable D call. The CDR3 length is 13 residues. Trimming pared 2 bases from V and 0 bases from J, leaving 4 bases between. CDR1 and CDR2 (germline): SEHNR, FQNEAQ (reference sequence). Written as DNA, the CDR3 is TGTGCCAGCAGCTTATTCTTGAACACTGAAGCTTTCTTT. The encoded protein is CASSLFLNTEAFF.

The chain employs TRBV5-4 and TRBJ2-1; tentatively, D is TRBD1 (5 bases). CDR1 is SGHNT, CDR2 YYREEE, per germline (reference sequence). Trimming cost V 2 bases and J 7 bases, with 16 bases left between them. The CDR3 sequence is 15 residues long. CDR3 loop: CASSFQGGPANEQFF. CDR3 sequence (DNA): TGTGCCAGCAGCTTTCAGGGTGGACCGGCGAATGAGCAGTTCTTC.

The genes are TRBV4-3 and TRBJ2-1; no clear D. Trimming stripped 0 bases from V and 0 bases from J, with 9 bases between. CDR3 length: 16 residues. The V gene's germline CDR1 is LGHNA and CDR2 YSLEER. In DNA, the CDR3 is TGCGCCAGCAGCCAAGATTTTCCCAGCTCCTACAATGAGCAGTTCTTC. Protein sequence: CASSQDFPSSYNEQFF.

CDR3 DNA: TGTGCCTGGAGTGGTCAGGACGCCACAGGAAGGGGGTCCTACGAGCAGTACTTC. This sequence encodes CAWSGQDATGRGSYEQYF. The genes are TRBV30 and TRBJ2-7; maybe TRBD1 (6 bases). V shed 1 base and J shed 1 base, with 23 bases lying between them. The CDR3 has 18 residues. In germline, CDR1 is GTSNPN, CDR2 SVGIG (reference sequence).

Only a few counts were recorded for this clone. The V gene is TRBV5-6, the J gene TRBJ2-1; TRBD2 agrees at 13 bases. Looked up from germline, CDR1 is SGHDT and CDR2 is YYEEEE. This CDR3 region has 16 residues. V lost 2 bases and J lost 4; bases outside the gene matches: 3. CDR3: CASSFRTSGGYNEQFF. In nucleotides, the CDR3 is TGTGCCAGCAGCTTCCGGACTAGCGGGGGATACAATGAGCAGTTCTTC.

The CDR3 nucleotides are TGTGCCAGCAGCCTCCCTACAGAGAAATCACCCCTCCACTTT. It translates to CASSLPTEKSPLHF. The V gene is TRBV11-1, the J gene TRBJ1-6; D unresolved. Germline V gives CDR1 SGHAT, CDR2 FQDESV (reference sequence). The CDR3 loop spans 14 amino acids. Trimming shortened V by 5 bases and J by 10 bases, and 15 bases separated the two germline ends. The whole variable domain, filled in from reference TRBV11-1 and TRBJ1-6, reads EAEVAQSPRYKITEKSQAVAFWCDPISGHATLYWYRQILGQGPELLVQFQDESVVDDSQLPKDRFSAERLKGVDSTLKIQPAELGDSAMYLCASSLPTEKSPLHFGNGTRLTVT.

This chain joins TRBV24-1 and TRBJ2-1; 7 bases line up with TRBD2. Germline V gene lookup returns CDR1 KGHDR and CDR2 SFDVKD. Trimming took 3 bases from V and 4 from J; bases not matched to a gene: 5. This CDR3 comprises 15 residues. The CDR3: CATSDASGSYNEQFF. As DNA, the CDR3 is TGTGCCACCAGTGATGCTAGCGGAAGTTACAATGAGCAGTTCTTC.

This chain joins TRBV7-3 and TRBJ2-5, with D maybe TRBD2 (7 bases). Trimming removed 3 bases from V and 2 bases from J, with 13 bases in between. The CDR3 has 15 amino acids. Germline CDR1 is SGHTA and CDR2 is FQGTGA. The CDR3 bases are TGTGCCAGCAGCTTGAGGGGGGGCGAACAAGAGACCCAGTACTTC. Encoded protein: CASSLRGGEQETQYF.

This clone was recorded only once. One end of the junction fails to match germline, which may point to a read error. The gene calls are TRBV7-2 and TRBJ2-7, with a possible D match to TRBD2 (6 bases). Germline lookup yields CDR1 SGHTA and CDR2 FQGNSA. This CDR3 has 11 residues. In DNA, the CDR3 is TGTGCCAGCAGCCCCGGCGGGGACCGGGTTTTC. It encodes CASSPGGDRVF.

This chain uses TRBV5-1 with TRBJ2-3; 11 bases line up with TRBD1. Germline V gene lookup returns CDR1 SGHRS and CDR2 YFSETQ. The CDR3 consists of 16 residues. Germline trimming cut 5 bases from V and 4 bases from J; bases unmatched to any gene: 9. CDR3 sequence: CASRFGQGALADTQYF. The CDR3, as DNA: TGCGCCAGCAGATTCGGACAGGGGGCTTTGGCAGATACGCAGTATTTT.

The gene calls are TRBV5-4 and TRBJ1-1, with 9 bases matching TRBD1. The CDR3 extends over 15 amino acids. Looked up from germline, CDR1 is SGHNT and CDR2 is YYREEE (reference sequence). The J segment lost 5 bases and the V segment lost 4 bases, leaving 9 bases of the junction unmatched. The CDR3 nucleotides are TGTGCCAGCAGCACCCCAAACAGGGGGCTGACTGAAGCTTTCTTT. Its translation: CASSTPNRGLTEAFF.

This clone was found once. This CDR3 reads CASSTRTGGFEKLFF. CDR3 nucleotides: TGTGCCAGTAGTACGCGGACAGGGGGCTTTGAAAAACTGTTTTTT. The chain carries TRBV19 and TRBJ1-4, with TRBD1 matching over 11 bases. CDR1 is LNHDA and CDR2 is SQIVND in the germline V gene (reference sequence). Losses at the gene ends were 4 bases for V and 7 bases for J; bases not matched to a gene: 5. This CDR3 contains 15 residues.

This clone turned up a few times. V and J are TRBV13 and TRBJ1-6; D call uncertain. The CDR3 has 14 amino acids. Trimming cost V 3 bases and J 6 bases, with 9 bases left between them. Germline CDR1 PRHDT, CDR2 FYEKMQ (reference sequence). The CDR3: CASSFREVNSPLHF. CDR3 nucleotides: TGTGCCAGCAGCTTCCGGGAAGTTAATTCACCCCTCCACTTT.

V usage is TRBV12-3 or TRBV12-4 and J usage is TRBJ1-2, with no clear D. V dropped 2 bases and J dropped 8 bases, with 9 bases sitting between them. The CDR3 contains 12 residues. CDR3 sequence: CASSLSGRGYTF. The CDR3 DNA sequence: TGTGCCAGCAGTTTATCTGGGCGAGGCTACACCTTC.

The chain is built from TRBV7-9 and TRBJ1-2; D is perhaps TRBD1 (5 bases). Germline CDR1 and CDR2: SEHNR and FQNEAQ (reference sequence). V was cut by 2 bases and J by 2 bases, with 6 bases left in between. The CDR3 covers 13 residues. The CDR3 region is CASSLKGNYGYTF. CDR3 nucleotide sequence: TGTGCCAGCAGCTTAAAGGGGAACTATGGCTACACCTTC.

This clone is a singleton in its sample. V gene TRBV11-2 combines with J gene TRBJ1-1; TRBD1 is a possible D gene (6 bases). This CDR3 has 12 residues. In germline, CDR1 is SGHAT, CDR2 FQNNGV. V was pared by 8 bases and J by 4 bases, with 11 bases between. The CDR3 spells CASVTGSTEAFF. The CDR3, as DNA: TGTGCCAGCGTAACAGGGAGCACTGAAGCTTTCTTT.

The CDR3 nucleotides read TGTGCCAGCTCTCAGGACAGGGGAGGTAACTATGGCTACACCTTC. Encoded protein: CASSQDRGGNYGYTF. This chain links TRBV18 with TRBJ1-2; 9 bases are shared with TRBD1. Germline CDR1 and CDR2: KGHSH and LQKENI. V lost 6 bases, J lost 1 base, and 6 bases stayed unmatched. The CDR3 is 15 amino acids. The full variable domain, rest sourced from reference TRBV18 and TRBJ1-2, is NAGVMQNPRHLVRRRGQEARLRCSPMKGHSHVYWYRQLPEEGLKFMVYLQKENIIDESGMPKERFSAEFPKEGPSILRIQQVVRGDSAAYFCASSQDRGGNYGYTFGSGTRLTVV.

This clone was observed once. The chain carries TRBV27 and TRBJ1-2, with D maybe TRBD1 (5 bases). This CDR3 has 13 residues. V was cut by 4 bases and J by 8 bases, with 14 bases left in between. Per germline, CDR1 MNHEY and CDR2 SMNVEV (reference sequence). This chain's CDR3 is CASSSQGPGGYTF. The CDR3 DNA is TGTGCCAGCAGTTCCCAGGGCCCAGGGGGCTACACCTTC.